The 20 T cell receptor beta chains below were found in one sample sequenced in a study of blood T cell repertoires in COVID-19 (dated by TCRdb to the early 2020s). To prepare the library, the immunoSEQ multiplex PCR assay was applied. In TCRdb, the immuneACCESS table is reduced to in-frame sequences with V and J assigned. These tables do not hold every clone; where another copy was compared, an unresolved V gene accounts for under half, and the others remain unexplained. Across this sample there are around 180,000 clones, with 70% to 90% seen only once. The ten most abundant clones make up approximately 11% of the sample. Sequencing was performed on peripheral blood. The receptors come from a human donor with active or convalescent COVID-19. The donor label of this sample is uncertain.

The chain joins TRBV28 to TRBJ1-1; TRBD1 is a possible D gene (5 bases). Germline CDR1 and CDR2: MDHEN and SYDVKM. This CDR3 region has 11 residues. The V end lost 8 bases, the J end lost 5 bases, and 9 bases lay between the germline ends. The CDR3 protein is CASGAATEAFF. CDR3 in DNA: TGTGCCAGCGGGGCTGCGACTGAAGCTTTCTTT. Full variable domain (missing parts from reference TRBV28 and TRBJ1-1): DVKVTQSSRYLVKRTGEKVFLECVQDMDHENMFWYRQDPGLGLRLIYFSYDVKMKEKGDIPEGYSVSREKKERFSLILESASTNQTSMYLCASGAATEAFFGQGTRLTVV.

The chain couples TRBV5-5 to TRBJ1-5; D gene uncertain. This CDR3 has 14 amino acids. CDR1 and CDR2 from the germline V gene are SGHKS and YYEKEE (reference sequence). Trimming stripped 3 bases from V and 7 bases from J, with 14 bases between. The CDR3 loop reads CASSWEIGRQPQHF. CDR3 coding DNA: TGTGCCAGCAGCTGGGAGATAGGGAGGCAGCCCCAGCATTTT. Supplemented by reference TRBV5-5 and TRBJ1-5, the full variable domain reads DAGVTQSPTHLIKTRGQQVTLRCSPISGHKSVSWYQQVLGQGPQFIFQYYEKEERGRGNFPDRFSARQFPNYSSELNVNALLLGDSALYLCASSWEIGRQPQHFGDGTRLSIL.

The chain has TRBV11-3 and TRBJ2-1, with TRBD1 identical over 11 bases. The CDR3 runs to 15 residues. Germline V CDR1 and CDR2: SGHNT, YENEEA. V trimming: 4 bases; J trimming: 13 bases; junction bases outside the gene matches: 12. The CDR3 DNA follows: TGTGCCAGCAGCTCGGACAGGGGGCCGTCCATCCTACAGTTCTTC. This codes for CASSSDRGPSILQFF.

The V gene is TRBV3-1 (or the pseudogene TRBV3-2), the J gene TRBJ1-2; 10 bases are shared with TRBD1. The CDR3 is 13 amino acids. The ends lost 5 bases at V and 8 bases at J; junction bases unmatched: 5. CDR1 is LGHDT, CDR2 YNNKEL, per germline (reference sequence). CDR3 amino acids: CASSLTGGKGYTF. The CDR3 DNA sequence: TGTGCCAGCAGCTTGACAGGGGGCAAAGGCTACACCTTC.

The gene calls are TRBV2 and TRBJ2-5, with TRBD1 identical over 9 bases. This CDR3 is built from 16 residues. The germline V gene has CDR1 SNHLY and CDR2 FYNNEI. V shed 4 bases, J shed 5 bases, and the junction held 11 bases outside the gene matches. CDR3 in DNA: TGTGCCAGCAGTGGGGGGACAGGGTTGAATCACGAGACCCAGTACTTC. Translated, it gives CASSGGTGLNHETQYF.

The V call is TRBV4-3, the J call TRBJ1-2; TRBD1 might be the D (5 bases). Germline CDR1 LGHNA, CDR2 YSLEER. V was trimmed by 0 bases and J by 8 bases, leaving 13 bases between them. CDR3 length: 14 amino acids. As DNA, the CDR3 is TGCGCCAGCAGCCAAGATGCGACAGTTGACGGCTACACCTTC. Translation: CASSQDATVDGYTF.

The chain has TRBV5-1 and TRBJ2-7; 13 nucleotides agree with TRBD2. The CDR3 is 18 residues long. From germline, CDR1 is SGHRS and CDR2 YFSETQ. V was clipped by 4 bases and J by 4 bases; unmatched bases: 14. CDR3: CASSPEWVLAGGPYEQYF. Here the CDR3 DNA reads TGCGCCAGCAGCCCTGAGTGGGTACTAGCGGGAGGGCCTTACGAGCAGTACTTC.

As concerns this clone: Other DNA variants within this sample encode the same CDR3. CDR3 residues: CASSLGRGGGYEQYF. The DNA for the CDR3 is TGTGCCAGCAGCTTAGGGCGCGGGGGGGGCTACGAGCAGTACTTC. The rearrangement uses TRBV13 and TRBJ2-7; 9 bases fit TRBD2. This CDR3 spans 15 amino acids. V lost 0 bases to trimming and J lost 3 bases; unmatched junction nucleotides: 3. CDR1 and CDR2 (germline): PRHDT, FYEKMQ (reference sequence).

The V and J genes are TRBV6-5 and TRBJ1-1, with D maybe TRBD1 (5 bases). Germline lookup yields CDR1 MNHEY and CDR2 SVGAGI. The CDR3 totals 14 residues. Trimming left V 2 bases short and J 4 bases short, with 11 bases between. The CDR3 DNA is TGTGCCAGCAGTTACGGAAGGGGCATCACTGAAGCTTTCTTT. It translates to CASSYGRGITEAFF.

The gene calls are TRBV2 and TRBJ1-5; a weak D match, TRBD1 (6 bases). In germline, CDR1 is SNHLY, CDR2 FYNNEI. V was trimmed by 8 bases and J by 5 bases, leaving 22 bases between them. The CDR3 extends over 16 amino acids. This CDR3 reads CASQQYREGKYQPQHF. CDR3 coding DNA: TGTGCCAGCCAACAATACAGGGAGGGGAAGTATCAGCCCCAGCATTTT.

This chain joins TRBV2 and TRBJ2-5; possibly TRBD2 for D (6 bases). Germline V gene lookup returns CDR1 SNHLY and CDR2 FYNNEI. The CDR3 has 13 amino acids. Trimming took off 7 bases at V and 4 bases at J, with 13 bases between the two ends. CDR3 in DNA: TGTGCCAGCAACGGGGCGGGGCCAGAGACCCAGTACTTC. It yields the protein CASNGAGPETQYF. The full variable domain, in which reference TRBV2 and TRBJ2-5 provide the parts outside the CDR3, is EPEVTQTPSHQVTQMGQEVILRCVPISNHLYFYWYRQILGQKVEFLVSFYNNEISEKSEIFDDQFSVERPDGSNFTLKIRSTKLEDSAMYFCASNGAGPETQYFGPGTRLLVL.

This chain's CDR3 is CAWTFSGNTIYF. CDR3 coding DNA: TGTGCCTGGACTTTCTCTGGAAACACCATATATTTT. The chain employs TRBV30 and TRBJ1-3, with D hard to call. CDR1 is GTSNPN and CDR2 is SVGIG in the germline V gene (reference sequence). This CDR3 comprises 12 residues. Trimming cost V 4 bases and J 0 bases, with 4 bases left between them.

CDR3 residues: CASSQSQGFTDTQYF. CDR3 coding DNA: TGCGCCAGCAGCCAATCACAGGGGTTCACAGATACGCAGTATTTT. The chain combines TRBV4-3 with TRBJ2-3; 7 positions match TRBD1. CDR1 is LGHNA and CDR2 is YSLEER in the germline V gene. V was pared by 2 bases and J by 2 bases, with 4 bases of the junction left unmatched. The CDR3 runs 15 residues.

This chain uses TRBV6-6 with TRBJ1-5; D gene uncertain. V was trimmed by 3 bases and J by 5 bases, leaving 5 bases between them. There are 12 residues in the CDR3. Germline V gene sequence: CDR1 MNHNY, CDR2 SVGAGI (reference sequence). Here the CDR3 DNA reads TGTGCCAGCAGTTATCTCGATCAGCCCCAGCATTTT. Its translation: CASSYLDQPQHF.

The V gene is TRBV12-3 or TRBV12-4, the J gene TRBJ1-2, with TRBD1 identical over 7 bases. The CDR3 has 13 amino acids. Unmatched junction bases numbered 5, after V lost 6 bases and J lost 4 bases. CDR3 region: CASSWDSLYGYTF. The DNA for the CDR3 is TGTGCCAGCAGCTGGGACAGCCTCTATGGCTACACCTTC.

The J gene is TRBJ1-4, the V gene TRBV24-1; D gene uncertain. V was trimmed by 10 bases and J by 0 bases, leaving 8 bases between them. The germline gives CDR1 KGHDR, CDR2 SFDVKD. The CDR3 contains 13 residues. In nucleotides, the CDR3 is TGTGCCACGGGCCAGGCAACTAATGAAAAACTGTTTTTT. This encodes CATGQATNEKLFF.

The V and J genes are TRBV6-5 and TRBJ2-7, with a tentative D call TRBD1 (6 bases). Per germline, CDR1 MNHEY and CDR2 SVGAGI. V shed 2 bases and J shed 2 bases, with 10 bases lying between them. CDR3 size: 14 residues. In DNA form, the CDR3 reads TGTGCCAGCAGTTACGGGGCAGGGGCCTACGAGCAGTACTTC. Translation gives CASSYGAGAYEQYF.

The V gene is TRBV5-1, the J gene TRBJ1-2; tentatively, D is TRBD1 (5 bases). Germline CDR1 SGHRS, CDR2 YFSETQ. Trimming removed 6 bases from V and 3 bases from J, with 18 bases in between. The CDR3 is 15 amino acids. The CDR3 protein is CASTQSWGADYGYTF. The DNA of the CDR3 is TGCGCCAGCACCCAGTCCTGGGGCGCGGACTATGGCTACACCTTC.

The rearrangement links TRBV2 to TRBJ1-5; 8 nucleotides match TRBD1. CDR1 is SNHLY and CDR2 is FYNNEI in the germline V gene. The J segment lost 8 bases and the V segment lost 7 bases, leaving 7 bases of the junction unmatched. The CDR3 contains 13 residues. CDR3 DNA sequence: TGTGCCAGCACCTTGGACAGGGTTGAGCCCCAGCATTTT. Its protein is CASTLDRVEPQHF.

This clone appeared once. In DNA, the CDR3 is TGTGCCAGTGGGGGTTGGGAGGAAGAGACCCAGTACTTC. Translated, it gives CASGGWEEETQYF. The gene calls are TRBV11-1 and TRBJ2-5, with TRBD2 as a possible D gene (6 bases). Germline lookup yields CDR1 SGHAT and CDR2 FQDESV (reference sequence). The CDR3 contains 13 residues. Trimming pared 9 bases from V and 3 bases from J, leaving 14 bases between.